The 31 T cell receptor beta chains given below trace back to one sample, sequenced in a study of CD8+ T cells in alopecia areata. RNA was isolated and reverse transcribed to cDNA, the sequencing template. Only in-frame clones appear in the TCRdb table, and some are missing; sequencing was by immunoSEQ multiplex PCR. Among roughly 97,000 clones listed, 41% were seen once. The sequenced sample consisted of CD4+ T cells sorted from blood. The receptor source for this set is a human donor with alopecia areata.

The chain recombines TRBV29-1 with TRBJ2-3; perhaps TRBD2 as D (5 bases). The V gene's germline CDR1 is SQVTM and CDR2 ANQGSEA. This CDR3 region has 13 residues. The V and J ends lost 7 bases and 0 bases respectively, with 11 bases between them. Here the CDR3 DNA reads TGCAGCGGCACACGGACTAGCACAGATACGCAGTATTTT. Protein product: CSGTRTSTDTQYF.

The chain combines TRBV9 with TRBJ2-7; D may match TRBD1 or TRBD2 (5 bases each). CDR1 is SGDLS, CDR2 YYNGEE, per germline. This CDR3 contains 15 residues. The germline V and J ends were trimmed by 3 bases and 3 bases, with 16 bases remaining between them. The CDR3 nucleotides are TGTGCCAGCAGCGGGGGACCGGACGGAGACTACGAGCAGTACTTC. The encoded protein is CASSGGPDGDYEQYF.

This clone has just a few counts. The V gene is TRBV27, the J gene TRBJ2-5; TRBD2 is a possible D gene (5 bases). This CDR3 contains 15 residues. The germline V gene encodes CDR1 MNHEY and CDR2 SMNVEV (reference sequence). V was clipped by 2 bases and J by 4 bases, with 14 bases between them. The CDR3 protein is CASSLEYTSRETQYF. CDR3 sequence (DNA): TGTGCCAGCAGTTTAGAGTATACTAGTAGAGAGACCCAGTACTTC.

J is TRBJ2-7 and V is TRBV28; D is unresolved. CDR3 length: 12 residues. The germline gives CDR1 MDHEN, CDR2 SYDVKM. Between the trimmed V and J ends, which lost 8 bases and 2 bases, there was a span of 10 bases. CDR3 nucleotides: TGTGCCAGCCTTCGGGCCCCCTACGAGCAGTACTTC. Translating it yields CASLRAPYEQYF.

This clone was counted between two and nine times. This sequence joins TRBV27 and TRBJ1-1; D ambiguous. CDR1 MNHEY and CDR2 SMNVEV come from the germline V gene (reference sequence). Deletions cut 1 base from V and 1 base from J, with 13 bases between. CDR3 length: 16 residues. This CDR3 reads CASSLFRAAPNTEAFF. The CDR3 nucleotides read TGTGCCAGCAGTTTATTCCGGGCAGCACCGAACACTGAAGCTTTCTTT.

The chain carries TRBV9 and TRBJ2-7; 10 positions match TRBD1. Trimming cost V 3 bases and J 5 bases; bases outside gene matches: 8. CDR1 is SGDLS, CDR2 YYNGEE, per germline. The CDR3 consists of 15 residues. The CDR3 protein is CASSGGGQGQDEQYF. CDR3 coding DNA: TGTGCCAGCAGCGGAGGGGGACAGGGGCAAGACGAGCAGTACTTC. Filled out from reference TRBV9 and TRBJ2-7, the complete variable domain reads DSGVTQTPKHLITATGQRVTLRCSPRSGDLSVYWYQQSLDQGLQFLIQYYNGEERAKGNILERFSAQQFPDLHSELNLSSLELGDSALYFCASSGGGQGQDEQYFGPGTRLTVT.

This clone was observed a few times. This chain uses TRBV4-1 with TRBJ2-6; 7 nucleotides align to TRBD1. This CDR3 is built from 17 residues. V gave up 6 bases and J gave up 0 bases; unmatched junction bases: 8. The V gene's germline CDR1 is MGHRA and CDR2 YSYEKL. CDR3 sequence reads: CASRHVGTASGANVLTF. In DNA form, the CDR3 reads TGCGCCAGCAGACACGTAGGGACAGCCTCTGGGGCCAACGTCCTGACTTTC.

V usage is TRBV27 and J usage is TRBJ2-1; 9 bases are shared with TRBD1. This CDR3 is built from 13 residues. CDR1 is MNHEY, CDR2 SMNVEV, per germline (reference sequence). V lost 5 bases to trimming and J lost 7 bases; unmatched junction nucleotides: 3. CDR3 residues: CASSPGQGNEQFF. CDR3 nucleotide sequence: TGTGCCAGCAGTCCTGGACAGGGGAATGAGCAGTTCTTC.

The rearrangement links TRBV7-8 to TRBJ1-1, with a tentative D call TRBD1 (5 bases). The CDR3 covers 13 residues. Trimming shortened V by 0 bases and J by 7 bases, and 9 bases separated the two germline ends. Germline-derived CDR1 and CDR2 are SGHVS and FQNEAQ. The CDR3 spells CASSLAGGFEAFF. In DNA form, the CDR3 reads TGTGCCAGCAGCTTAGCCGGGGGTTTTGAAGCTTTCTTT.

The CDR3 protein is CASSRGALAKNIQYF. CDR3 in DNA: TGTGCCAGCAGCCGGGGGGCGTTAGCCAAAAACATTCAGTACTTC. The chain has TRBV7-2 and TRBJ2-4, with D maybe TRBD2 (7 bases). Looked up from germline, CDR1 is SGHTA and CDR2 is FQGNSA. V lost 5 bases, J lost 0 bases, and 11 bases lay in between. The CDR3 consists of 15 residues.

This clone was observed a few times. This chain links TRBV27 with TRBJ2-5; TRBD2 agrees at 11 bases. Germline CDR1 MNHEY, CDR2 SMNVEV (reference sequence). The CDR3 consists of 16 residues. With 6 bases clipped from V and 2 bases from J, the junction kept 8 bases outside the gene matches. In nucleotides, the CDR3 is TGTGCCAGCAGACCTTTCCGACTAGCGGGACAAGAGACCCAGTACTTC. Protein sequence: CASRPFRLAGQETQYF.

CDR3 sequence (DNA): TGTGCCTGGAGCGGGGGGTTTTTTAATGAAAAACTGTTTTTT. Residues: CAWSGGFFNEKLFF. This chain links TRBV30 with TRBJ1-4, with a possible D match to TRBD1 (5 bases). CDR1 GTSNPN and CDR2 SVGIG come from the germline V gene (reference sequence). V lost 3 bases to trimming and J lost 4 bases, with 12 bases between them. This CDR3 contains 14 residues.

A few counts support this clone. The chain employs TRBV5-1 and TRBJ2-5; D perhaps matches TRBD2 (6 bases). CDR3 length equals 14 residues. Germline CDR1 SGHRS, CDR2 YFSETQ. V lost 4 bases, J lost 1 base, and 11 bases lay in between. The CDR3 bases are TGCGCCAGCAGCGGAGGGGTGGGCCAAGAGACCCAGTACTTC. This encodes CASSGGVGQETQYF.

This clone has a single count. The J gene is TRBJ2-3, the V gene TRBV27; unclear D gene. The V end lost 1 base, the J end lost 0 bases, and 8 bases lay between the germline ends. Germline-derived CDR1 and CDR2 are MNHEY and SMNVEV (reference sequence). This CDR3 has 15 residues. The CDR3 coding sequence is TGTGCCAGCAGTTTATGGCGACGGAGCACAGATACGCAGTATTTT. Amino acids: CASSLWRRSTDTQYF.

This clone has just a few counts. This chain links TRBV7-2 with TRBJ1-2, with 11 bases aligning to TRBD1. From germline, CDR1 is SGHTA and CDR2 FQGNSA. This CDR3 is built from 14 residues. Unmatched junction bases numbered 4, after V lost 5 bases and J lost 5 bases. CDR3 nucleotides: TGTGCCAGCAGCACCGGGACAGGGGGGTATGGCTACACCTTC. Its translation: CASSTGTGGYGYTF.

In this sample, this clone turned up a few times. The chain couples TRBV5-1 to TRBJ2-7; TRBD2 is a possible D gene (5 bases). Germline V lookup: CDR1 SGHRS, CDR2 YFSETQ. The CDR3 has 14 residues. V lost 3 bases and J lost 0, with 10 bases in between. As DNA, the CDR3 is TGCGCCAGCAGCTATGTTGGGAGCTCCTACGAGCAGTACTTC. This sequence encodes CASSYVGSSYEQYF.

The gene calls are TRBV29-1 and TRBJ2-3; TRBD2 agrees at 9 bases. Germline CDR1 reads SQVTM; CDR2 reads ANQGSEA. Trimming cost V 2 bases and J 4 bases; bases outside gene matches: 7. The CDR3 contains 15 residues. CDR3 nucleotide sequence: TGCAGCGTTGAACTGGGCGGGAGGGCCGCAGATACGCAGTATTTT. It specifies CSVELGGRAADTQYF.

The chain recombines TRBV7-9 with TRBJ2-4, with D unresolved. The germline V and J ends were trimmed by 0 bases and 6 bases, with 0 bases remaining between them. This CDR3 has 11 amino acids. Germline V lookup: CDR1 SEHNR, CDR2 FQNEAQ (reference sequence). Here the CDR3 reads CASSLANIQYF. CDR3 nucleotides: TGTGCCAGCAGCTTAGCAAACATTCAGTACTTC. Complete variable domain (other parts from reference TRBV7-9 and TRBJ2-4): DTGVSQNPRHKITKRGQNVTFRCDPISEHNRLYWYRQTLGQGPEFLTYFQNEAQLEKSRLLSDRFSAERPKGSFSTLEIQRTEQGDSAMYLCASSLANIQYFGAGTRLSVL.

The CDR3 nucleotides read TGTGCCAGCAGTATCTGGGCGAACACTGAAGCTTTCTTT. This encodes CASSIWANTEAFF. J is TRBJ1-1 and V is TRBV2; D is ambiguous. From germline, CDR1 is SNHLY and CDR2 FYNNEI. This CDR3 has 13 residues. V gave up 5 bases and J gave up 1 base, with 8 bases separating them.

The genes are TRBV28 and TRBJ1-5; D unresolved. Trimming shortened V by 3 bases and J by 8 bases, and 11 bases separated the two germline ends. CDR1 is MDHEN and CDR2 is SYDVKM in the germline V gene. The CDR3 covers 13 residues. The CDR3 spells CASSLNRREPQHF. The CDR3 DNA is TGTGCCAGCAGTTTGAATCGGCGAGAGCCCCAGCATTTT.

This clone is judged medium-sized. The CDR3: CASSRTDPMNTGELFF. In nucleotides, the CDR3 is TGTGCCAGCAGTCGGACAGATCCCATGAACACCGGGGAGCTGTTTTTT. The rearrangement links TRBV6-6 to TRBJ2-2, with D tentatively TRBD1 (6 bases). V lost 5 bases, J lost 1 base, and 14 bases lay in between. The CDR3 runs to 16 residues. Germline V lookup: CDR1 MNHNY, CDR2 SVGAGI (reference sequence).

The chain carries TRBV9 and TRBJ2-5; no clear D gene. Germline V gene lookup returns CDR1 SGDLS and CDR2 YYNGEE. This CDR3 is built from 13 residues. V was shortened by 0 bases and J by 1 base, with 4 bases between the two germline ends. DNA for the CDR3: TGTGCCAGCAGCGTAGGTCCCCAAGAGACCCAGTACTTC. This sequence encodes CASSVGPQETQYF.

Note on this clone: It may be a read error: a sequence one base away is much more abundant. V gene TRBV28 combines with J gene TRBJ2-7, with a tentative D call TRBD1 (6 bases). Trimming left V 2 bases short and J 2 bases short, with 10 bases between. The CDR3 has 14 amino acids. Germline V gives CDR1 MDHEN, CDR2 SYDVKM. The DNA for the CDR3 is TGTGCCAGCAGTTTACTCGGACAGACCTACGAGCAGTACTTC. This encodes CASSLLGQTYEQYF.

The chain employs TRBV7-2 and TRBJ2-1; TRBD2 is a possible D gene (5 bases). The CDR3 loop spans 15 amino acids. The V and J ends lost 5 bases and 4 bases respectively, with 15 bases between them. CDR1 is SGHTA, CDR2 FQGNSA, per germline. The CDR3 loop reads CASSPGGRSYNEQFF. As DNA, the CDR3 is TGTGCCAGCAGCCCGGGCGGGCGCAGTTACAATGAGCAGTTCTTC.

This clone was counted only a few times. This rearrangement joins TRBV9 to TRBJ1-1; D gene uncertain. The V gene's germline CDR1 is SGDLS and CDR2 YYNGEE. The CDR3 runs 14 residues. Trimming shortened V by 0 bases and J by 5 bases, and 11 bases separated the two germline ends. CDR3 amino acids: CASSVAQSMTEAFF. The DNA of the CDR3 is TGTGCCAGCAGCGTAGCACAGAGTATGACTGAAGCTTTCTTT.

This clone was detected only a few times. The gene calls are TRBV18 and TRBJ1-5; D is unresolved. The CDR3 sequence is 13 residues long. V shed 4 bases and J shed 8 bases, with 12 bases lying between them. Germline loops: CDR1 KGHSH, CDR2 LQKENI. The CDR3 nucleotides are TGTGCCAGCTCACAGGAAAATCAGGAGCCCCAGCATTTT. Protein product: CASSQENQEPQHF.

This chain links TRBV30 with TRBJ1-1, with 7 nucleotides matching TRBD1. V dropped 3 bases and J dropped 8; count of bases not matched to a gene: 9. Germline-derived CDR1 and CDR2 are GTSNPN and SVGIG (reference sequence). This CDR3 region has 13 residues. This CDR3 is CAWRTDRVREAFF. In DNA, the CDR3 is TGTGCCTGGAGGACCGACAGGGTTCGAGAAGCTTTCTTT.

The chain couples TRBV30 to TRBJ2-5, with D uncertain. The length of the CDR3 is 13 residues. Trimming removed 0 bases at V and 5 bases at J, with 10 bases between. In germline, CDR1 is GTSNPN, CDR2 SVGIG (reference sequence). CDR3 sequence: CAWSVAGFETQYF. The CDR3 DNA is TGTGCCTGGAGTGTGGCTGGATTTGAGACCCAGTACTTC.

V usage is TRBV7-9 and J usage is TRBJ1-6, with TRBD1 matching 10 bases. The CDR3 has 14 amino acids. The V and J ends lost 3 bases and 12 bases, in that order; junction bases with no gene match: 5. The V gene's germline CDR1 is SEHNR and CDR2 FQNEAQ (reference sequence). The CDR3 DNA is TGTGCCAGCAGCTTCGACAGGGGGCGAGAACCCCTCCACTTT. This codes for CASSFDRGREPLHF.

The chain carries TRBV7-2 and TRBJ1-1, with unresolved D. The CDR3 spans 14 residues. The V end was cut by 5 bases, the J end by 0 bases, with 10 bases between. The germline CDR1 and CDR2 sequences are SGHTA and FQGNSA. The CDR3 DNA is TGTGCCAGCAGCCCATTTCGTATGAACACTGAAGCTTTCTTT. Encoded protein: CASSPFRMNTEAFF.

The V call is TRBV15, the J call TRBJ2-5; a weak D match, TRBD2 (5 bases). V gave up 1 base and J gave up 5 bases, with 17 bases separating them. CDR1 and CDR2 from the germline V gene are LNHNV and YYDKDF (reference sequence). The length of the CDR3 is 16 residues. CDR3 sequence (DNA): TGTGCCACCAGCAGAGGATCGGGGATTGGGTTTGAGACCCAGTACTTC. Residues: CATSRGSGIGFETQYF.